Listed here are 9 T cell receptor beta chains from one sample, sequenced in a study of blood T cells in healthy people across ages. For the second PCR, which ran for roughly 6 to 12 cycles, a sample-barcoded 5' primer and a J-beta primer mix were used. Each CDR3 protein gets one entry after TCRdb re-called the 5' RACE reads with MiXCR. The repertoire includes roughly 1.5 million distinct CDR3 sequences, 35% to 45% of them detected once, and under 5% sits in the top ten. Sequences were obtained from blood. These receptors all stem from a woman under 30 in good health.

The chain employs TRBV27 and TRBJ2-1; no clear D. The CDR3 contains 15 residues. Trimming took off 0 bases at V and 9 bases at J, with 15 bases between the two ends. Germline-derived CDR1 and CDR2 are MNHEY and SMNVEV (reference sequence). CDR3: CASSLSYAPGGEQFF. CDR3 in DNA: TGTGCCAGCAGTTTATCGTACGCCCCAGGCGGTGAGCAGTTCTTC.

The chain has TRBV20-1 and TRBJ1-5, with no clear D. The CDR3 runs 12 residues. Per germline, CDR1 DFQATT and CDR2 SNEGSKA (reference sequence). Trimming left V 3 bases short and J 10 bases short, with 13 bases between. CDR3 sequence reads: CSASPDPGPQHF. The CDR3 DNA sequence: TGCAGTGCTAGTCCAGACCCGGGACCCCAGCATTTT.

In the case of this clonotype: This sequence may be a read error, since a much larger clone differs from it by one base. This chain links TRBV12-3 or TRBV12-4 with TRBJ1-5; D is uncertain. The CDR3 spans 14 residues. The V end was cut by 6 bases, the J end by 5 bases, with 14 bases between. The CDR3 loop is CASSSQEGDQPQHF. The CDR3 region has the DNA TGTGCCAGCAGCTCCCAGGAAGGCGATCAGCCCCAGCATTTT.

This clonotype was recorded a few times. The chain couples TRBV10-2 to TRBJ1-1, with TRBD1 as a possible D gene (6 bases). This CDR3 region has 14 residues. Germline CDR1 is WSHSY and CDR2 is SAAADI. With 0 bases removed from V and 4 bases from J, the gap between germline ends came to 9 bases. The CDR3 DNA reads as TGCGCCAGCAGTGAGTCAGGAGGGGGCACTGAAGCTTTCTTT. Its translation: CASSESGGGTEAFF.

V and J are TRBV24-1 and TRBJ2-3; no firm D call. This CDR3 contains 16 residues. Trimming removed 3 bases from V and 6 bases from J, with 18 bases in between. From germline, CDR1 is KGHDR and CDR2 SFDVKD. The CDR3 sequence is CATSDATGPAVDTQYF. CDR3 in DNA: TGTGCCACCAGTGATGCGACCGGGCCCGCGGTGGATACGCAGTATTTT.

This clonotype occurred a few times. The chain uses TRBV5-8 and TRBJ2-1, with D possibly matching TRBD2 (6 bases). This CDR3 comprises 15 residues. V lost 0 bases and J lost 7, with 14 bases in between. CDR1 is SGHTS and CDR2 is YDEGEE in the germline V gene. Written as DNA, the CDR3 is TGTGCCAGCAGCTTGGGGAGCGGGTTGGGTAATGAGCAGTTCTTC. Translating gives CASSLGSGLGNEQFF.

The gene calls are TRBV9 and TRBJ1-2; D may be TRBD1 (5 bases). Deletions cut 4 bases from V and 5 bases from J, with 15 bases between. Looked up from germline, CDR1 is SGDLS and CDR2 is YYNGEE. The CDR3 sequence is 14 residues long. The CDR3 is CASSSGLGVYGYTF. CDR3 nucleotides: TGTGCCAGCAGCTCCGGGCTGGGGGTTTATGGCTACACCTTC.

This clonotype was detected ten times or more. This chain links TRBV4-1 with TRBJ1-5; 9 bases fit TRBD1. V lost 1 base and J lost 1; bases outside the gene matches: 5. The CDR3 contains 17 residues. Per germline, CDR1 MGHRA and CDR2 YSYEKL. CDR3 sequence: CASSQVMTGGSNQPQHF. CDR3 nucleotide sequence: TGCGCCAGCAGCCAAGTGATGACAGGGGGAAGCAATCAGCCCCAGCATTTT.

The chain combines TRBV10-3 with TRBJ1-2, with D hard to call. Deletions cut 2 bases from V and 8 bases from J, with 18 bases between. CDR3 size: 15 residues. Germline V gene data show CDR1 as ENHRY and CDR2 as SYGVKD. The CDR3 sequence is CAISERIEGLGGYTF. CDR3 DNA: TGTGCCATCAGTGAGAGGATTGAGGGCCTGGGCGGCTACACCTTC.